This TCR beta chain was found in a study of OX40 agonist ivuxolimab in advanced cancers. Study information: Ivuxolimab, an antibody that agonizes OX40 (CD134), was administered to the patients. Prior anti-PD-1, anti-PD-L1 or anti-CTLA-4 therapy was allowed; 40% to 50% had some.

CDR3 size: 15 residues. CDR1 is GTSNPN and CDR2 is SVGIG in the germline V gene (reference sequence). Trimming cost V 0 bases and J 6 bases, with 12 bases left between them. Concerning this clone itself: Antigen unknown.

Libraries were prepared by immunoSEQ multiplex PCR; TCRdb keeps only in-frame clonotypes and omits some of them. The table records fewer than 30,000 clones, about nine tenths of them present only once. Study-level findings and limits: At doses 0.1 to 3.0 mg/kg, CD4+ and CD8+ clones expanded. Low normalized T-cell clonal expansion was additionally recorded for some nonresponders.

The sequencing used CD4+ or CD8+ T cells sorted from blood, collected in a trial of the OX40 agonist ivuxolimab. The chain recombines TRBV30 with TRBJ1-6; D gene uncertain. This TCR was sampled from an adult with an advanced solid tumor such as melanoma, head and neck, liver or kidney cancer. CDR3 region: CAWSVGVGINSPLHF. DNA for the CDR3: TGTGCCTGGAGTGTGGGAGTGGGGATTAATTCACCCCTCCACTTT.